This TCR beta chain stems from a study of T cell responses to AZD1222 COVID-19 vaccine. Method: immunoSEQ multiplex PCR; TCRdb's copy keeps in-frame clones and lacks some. The table shows roughly 180,000 clones, with around 92% occurring only once. Germline V gene sequence: CDR1 SGHTA, CDR2 FQGNSA. This CDR3 is built from 12 residues. Trimming removed 5 bases at V and 6 bases at J, with 8 bases between. The sequencing used peripheral blood, collected on day 0 of AZD1222 vaccination. The clonotype was recovered from an adult in good health. The genes are TRBV7-2 and TRBJ2-4, with no clear D. This CDR3 reads CASSQNRNIQYF. The CDR3 nucleotides are TGTGCCAGCAGCCAAAACAGAAACATTCAGTACTTC.